The 15 T cell receptor beta chains below all came from one sample that was sequenced in a study of OX40 agonist ivuxolimab in advanced cancers. Receptor libraries were prepared by the immunoSEQ multiplex PCR assay. This is the immuneACCESS table as TCRdb keeps it, with only in-frame sequences that have V and J called. A part of the clones is gone; compared with another copy, unresolved V genes explain less than half, and the rest is unexplained. This sample gives tens of thousands of clones in total; about nine tenths of them show up just once. The ten largest clonotypes hold around 4% of the sample. This sample comprised CD4+ or CD8+ T cells sorted from blood, obtained in a trial of the OX40 agonist ivuxolimab. Receptor source: an adult with an advanced solid tumor such as melanoma, head and neck, liver or kidney cancer.

This sequence joins TRBV27 and TRBJ2-7; 9 bases align to TRBD1. The CDR3 sequence is 14 residues long. Germline CDR1 reads MNHEY; CDR2 reads SMNVEV (reference sequence). The V gene end was trimmed by 0 bases and the J gene end by 7 bases; junction bases not matched to a gene: 4. The CDR3 sequence: CASSLSGTGLEQYF. The CDR3 DNA sequence: TGTGCCAGCAGTTTATCAGGGACAGGGCTTGAGCAGTACTTC.

The chain is built from TRBV28 and TRBJ1-1; D remains ambiguous. The CDR3 has 13 residues. Trimming took 6 bases from V and 0 from J, leaving 8 bases between them. Germline V gives CDR1 MDHEN, CDR2 SYDVKM. The CDR3 DNA reads as TGTGCCAGCAGCCGATATTTGAACACTGAAGCTTTCTTT. Amino acids: CASSRYLNTEAFF.

The chain carries TRBV19 and TRBJ2-7; a weak D match, TRBD1 (7 bases). Germline V gene lookup returns CDR1 LNHDA and CDR2 SQIVND (reference sequence). The CDR3 is made up of 13 amino acids. Trimming stripped 9 bases from V and 3 bases from J, with 15 bases between. The CDR3 DNA reads as TGTGCCAGGAGCCAGGGGGAGGTCTACGAGCAGTACTTC. Amino acid sequence: CARSQGEVYEQYF.

With regard to this clone: The same CDR3 arises from other DNA sequences in this sample as well. The rearrangement links TRBV7-9 to TRBJ1-2; tentatively, D is TRBD1 (5 bases). The ends were cut back, 5 bases at V and 7 bases at J, with 11 bases in the middle. Germline assignment: CDR1 SEHNR and CDR2 FQNEAQ (reference sequence). This CDR3 contains 12 residues. The CDR3 is CASSPGQAGYTF. The CDR3 DNA reads TGTGCCAGCAGCCCGGGGCAGGCTGGCTACACCTTC.

This clone showed up just once. This sequence joins TRBV12-2 and TRBJ2-7; the table's D gene call, TRBD2, was not cross checked with the DNA. TRBV12-2 is recorded as a pseudogene. CDR3 length: 17 amino acids. The CDR3 here is CASRSRGLAGDPYEQYV. CDR3 nucleotides: TGTGCAAGTCGCTCACGCGGACTAGCGGGGGACCCCTACGAGCAGTACGTC.

V usage is TRBV13 and J usage is TRBJ2-2; 7 bases align to TRBD2. The V gene's germline CDR1 is PRHDT and CDR2 FYEKMQ (reference sequence). V lost 5 bases, J lost 7 bases, and 10 bases stayed unmatched. The CDR3 covers 15 residues. The CDR3 nucleotides are TGTGCCAGCAGCGCCCCCGACACGGGGGGCGGGGAGCTGTTTTTT. Its translation: CASSAPDTGGGELFF.

The chain recombines TRBV11-1 with TRBJ2-2; 10 nucleotides line up with TRBD2. The trim removed 6 bases at V and 2 bases at J, leaving 9 bases unmatched. This CDR3 has 17 residues. The germline V gene has CDR1 SGHAT and CDR2 FQDESV (reference sequence). The CDR3 DNA sequence: TGTGCCAGCAGGACCCAAGCGGGAGGGCTTAACACCGGGGAGCTGTTTTTT. It encodes CASRTQAGGLNTGELFF.

V gene TRBV27 combines with J gene TRBJ2-3; D remains ambiguous. V was clipped by 10 bases and J by 4 bases, with 12 bases between them. Germline V gene data show CDR1 as MNHEY and CDR2 as SMNVEV (reference sequence). CDR3 length: 12 residues. CDR3 sequence: CATLFGPDTQYF. For the CDR3, the DNA is TGTGCCACCCTGTTTGGCCCAGATACGCAGTATTTT.

The CDR3 sequence: CASSQGTGILGEQYF. The CDR3 bases are TGTGCCAGCAGCCAGGGGACGGGGATCTTGGGCGAGCAGTACTTC. The chain recombines TRBV4-2 with TRBJ2-7; D may correspond to TRBD1 or TRBD2 (5 bases each). The CDR3 runs to 15 residues. Germline CDR1 reads LGHNA; CDR2 reads YNFKEQ. With 3 bases removed from V and 6 bases from J, the gap between germline ends came to 18 bases.

This rearrangement joins TRBV28 to TRBJ1-1; no reliable D call. The length of the CDR3 is 15 residues. The germline V and J ends were trimmed by 5 bases and 1 base, with 14 bases remaining between them. Germline assignment: CDR1 MDHEN and CDR2 SYDVKM. Written as DNA, the CDR3 is TGTGCCAGCAGTCTTGCGAGGTTTTCGAACACTGAAGCTTTCTTT. This translates into CASSLARFSNTEAFF.

The rearrangement uses TRBV6-1 and TRBJ2-1; TRBD2 is a possible D gene (5 bases). The ends were cut back, 6 bases at V and 8 bases at J, with 17 bases in the middle. The CDR3 has 14 residues. Germline V lookup: CDR1 MNHNS, CDR2 SASEGT. For the CDR3, the DNA is TGTGCCAGCAGCCGGTCACTAGAGTTTCATGAGCAGTTCTTC. Encoded protein: CASSRSLEFHEQFF.

This clone was counted a single time. The chain links TRBV27 to TRBJ2-3, with D possibly being TRBD2 (6 bases). There are 18 residues in the CDR3. V was clipped by 0 bases and J by 15 bases, with 31 bases between them. In germline, CDR1 is MNHEY, CDR2 SMNVEV (reference sequence). The CDR3 sequence is CASSLSTRTRGLQLGVYF. The CDR3 coding sequence is TGTGCCAGCAGTTTATCGACTAGGACCCGGGGTCTCCAGTTGGGCGTATATTTT.

The count of this clone is one. This chain connects TRBV25-1 to TRBJ2-3; TRBD1 matches at 7 bases. CDR3 size: 17 residues. Germline V lookup: CDR1 MGHDK, CDR2 SYGVNS. The J segment lost 2 bases and the V segment lost 3 bases, leaving 11 bases of the junction unmatched. CDR3 sequence reads: CASSDIKGGLTTDTQYF. The CDR3 nucleotides are TGTGCCAGCAGTGATATAAAAGGGGGCCTCACCACAGATACGCAGTATTTT.

J is TRBJ1-2 and V is TRBV18; TRBD1 matches at 12 bases. V dropped 2 bases and J dropped 2; count of bases not matched to a gene: 3. Germline V CDR1 and CDR2: KGHSH, LQKENI. This CDR3 has 16 amino acids. CDR3 bases: TGTGCCAGCTCACCATCCGGGACAGGGGGCAACTATGGCTACACCTTC. Its protein product is CASSPSGTGGNYGYTF.

The V call is TRBV4-1, the J call TRBJ2-3; 7 bases line up with TRBD2. CDR3 size: 15 residues. The germline V gene encodes CDR1 MGHRA and CDR2 YSYEKL. Trimming removed 3 bases from V and 1 base from J; junction bases left unmatched: 4. The CDR3 bases are TGCGCCAGCAGCCAGGTGGGGGGGGGCACAGATACGCAGTATTTT. It translates to CASSQVGGGTDTQYF.